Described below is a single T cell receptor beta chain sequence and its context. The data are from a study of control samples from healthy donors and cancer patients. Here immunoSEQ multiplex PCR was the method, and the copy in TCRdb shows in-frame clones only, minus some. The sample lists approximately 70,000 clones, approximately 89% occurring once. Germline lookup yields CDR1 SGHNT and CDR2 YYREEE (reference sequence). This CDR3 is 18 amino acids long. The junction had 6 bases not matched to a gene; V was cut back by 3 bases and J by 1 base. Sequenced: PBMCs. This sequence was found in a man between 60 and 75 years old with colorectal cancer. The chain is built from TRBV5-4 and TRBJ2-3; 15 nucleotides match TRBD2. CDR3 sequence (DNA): TGTGCCAGCAGCTCAGGACTAGCGGGGGGGCCGGGCACAGATACGCAGTATTTT. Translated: CASSSGLAGGPGTDTQYF. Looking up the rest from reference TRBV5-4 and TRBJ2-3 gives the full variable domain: ETGVTQSPTHLIKTRGQQVTLRCSSQSGHNTVSWYQQALGQGPQFIFQYYREEENGRGNFPPRFSGLQFPNYSSELNVNALELDDSALYLCASSSGLAGGPGTDTQYFGPGTRLTVL.